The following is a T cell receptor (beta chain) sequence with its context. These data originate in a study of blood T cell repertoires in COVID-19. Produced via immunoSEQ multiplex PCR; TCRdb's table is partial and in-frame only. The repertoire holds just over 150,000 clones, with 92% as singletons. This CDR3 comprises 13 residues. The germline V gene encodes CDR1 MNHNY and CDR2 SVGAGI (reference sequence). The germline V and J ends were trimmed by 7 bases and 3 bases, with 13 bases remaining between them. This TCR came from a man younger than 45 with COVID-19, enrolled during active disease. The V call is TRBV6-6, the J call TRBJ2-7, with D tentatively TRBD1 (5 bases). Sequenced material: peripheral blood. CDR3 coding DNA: TGTGCCAGCACCGACAGTAATTACTACGAGCAGTACTTC. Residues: CASTDSNYYEQYF.